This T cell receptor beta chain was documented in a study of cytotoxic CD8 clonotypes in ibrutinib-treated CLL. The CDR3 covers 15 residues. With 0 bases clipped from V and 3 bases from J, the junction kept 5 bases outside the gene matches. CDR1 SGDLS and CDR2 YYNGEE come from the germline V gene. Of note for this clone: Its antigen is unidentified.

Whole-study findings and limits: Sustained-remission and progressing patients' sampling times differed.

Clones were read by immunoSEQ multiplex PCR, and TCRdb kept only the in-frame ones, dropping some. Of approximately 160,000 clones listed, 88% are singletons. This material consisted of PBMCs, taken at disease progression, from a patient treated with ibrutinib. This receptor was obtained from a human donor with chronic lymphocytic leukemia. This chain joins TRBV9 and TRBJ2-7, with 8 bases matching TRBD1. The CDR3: CASSVGETGDYEQYF. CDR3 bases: TGTGCCAGCAGCGTAGGTGAGACAGGGGACTACGAGCAGTACTTC. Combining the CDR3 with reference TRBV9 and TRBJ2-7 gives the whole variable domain DSGVTQTPKHLITATGQRVTLRCSPRSGDLSVYWYQQSLDQGLQFLIQYYNGEERAKGNILERFSAQQFPDLHSELNLSSLELGDSALYFCASSVGETGDYEQYFGPGTRLTVT.